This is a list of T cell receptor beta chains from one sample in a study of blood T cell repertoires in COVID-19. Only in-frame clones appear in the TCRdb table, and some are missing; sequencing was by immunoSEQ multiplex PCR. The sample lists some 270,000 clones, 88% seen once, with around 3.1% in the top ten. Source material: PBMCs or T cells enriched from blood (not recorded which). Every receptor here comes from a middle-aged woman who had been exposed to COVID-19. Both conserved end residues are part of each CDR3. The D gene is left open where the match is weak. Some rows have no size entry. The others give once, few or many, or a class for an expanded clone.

TGTGCCACCACGCCGCAGGGGGATCGTGACACTGAAGCTTTCTTT CATTPQGDRDTEAFF TRBJ1-1 few TRBD1 TRBV24-1
TGTGCCAGTAGTATAATGGCCAATCAGCCCCAGCATTTT CASSIMANQPQHF TRBJ1-5 - - TRBV19
TGTGCCAGCAGTTACTACGGGACAGGGGATGGGTCGCCGACAGTGAACTATGGCTACACCTTC CASSYYGTGDGSPTVNYGYTF TRBJ1-2 - TRBD1 TRBV6-2/TRBV6-3
TGTGCCACCAGACAGGGGGATAACGAGCAGTACTTC CATRQGDNEQYF TRBJ2-7 - TRBD1 TRBV28
TGTGCCAGCAGCCAACGAGTAGGGGTGGCAGGCAATGAGCAGTTCTTC CASSQRVGVAGNEQFF TRBJ2-1 - - TRBV7-9
TGTGCCAGCAGTCTCGAACCAGCGGGGGGGGCCCGGGAGACCCAGTACTTC CASSLEPAGGARETQYF TRBJ2-5 - TRBD2 TRBV7-2
TGTGCCAGCACCCCGGGGGGCGAGGGTGATACGCAGTATTTT CASTPGGEGDTQYF TRBJ2-3 - - TRBV6-5
TGCGCCAGCAGCCAAGTATTAGCGGGGGGGCCTATCCAAGAGACCCAGTACTTC CASSQVLAGGPIQETQYF TRBJ2-5 - TRBD2 TRBV4-3
TGTGCCAGCAGTAACGGACAGGGTCACAATAGCAATCAGCCCCAGCATTTT CASSNGQGHNSNQPQHF TRBJ1-5 - TRBD1 TRBV27
TGTGCCACCGGTGCGGGTCTTAATAGCAATCAGCCCCAGCATTTT CATGAGLNSNQPQHF TRBJ1-5 - - TRBV10-3
TGTGCCAGCAGCCGCTCCGGGGCCTACGAGCAGTACTTC CASSRSGAYEQYF TRBJ2-7 - - TRBV7-2
TGTGCCAGCAGCCAGGGTCAGGGCCCTCAGCCCCAGCATTTT CASSQGQGPQPQHF TRBJ1-5 few - TRBV4-2
TGTGCCAGCAGCTCGGGGACAGGGGAAAGAGGTCAGCCCCAGCATTTT CASSSGTGERGQPQHF TRBJ1-5 - TRBD1 TRBV5-5
TGTGCCAGCAGTAACAGGGGGGATACTGAAGCTTTCTTT CASSNRGDTEAFF TRBJ1-1 - TRBD1 TRBV12-3/TRBV12-4
TGCAGCGTTGGAGGGGACACCTATGGCTACACCTTC CSVGGDTYGYTF TRBJ1-2 - - TRBV29-1
TGTGCCAGCAGTCTATGGAGAGACAGGGGGCACGAGCAGTACTTC CASSLWRDRGHEQYF TRBJ2-7 once TRBD1 TRBV6-2/TRBV6-3
TGTGCCAGCAGTTCAGCGGACAGGGTGTATGGCTACACCTTC CASSSADRVYGYTF TRBJ1-2 - TRBD1 TRBV6-2/TRBV6-3
TGCGCCAGCAGCTCCCTTGCAGGGGATGGCTACACCTTC CASSSLAGDGYTF TRBJ1-2 - - TRBV4-3
TGTGCCAGCAGCGTAGAAGCGGGGGGGCCTGATACGCAGTATTTT CASSVEAGGPDTQYF TRBJ2-3 - TRBD2 TRBV9
TGTGCCAGCAGTTTGCCGGGACAGGGATATCAGCCCCAGCATTTT CASSLPGQGYQPQHF TRBJ1-5 - TRBD1 TRBV28
TGTGCCAGCAGCTCCGAAAGCGGGAGGGCCGCAGATACGCAGTATTTT CASSSESGRAADTQYF TRBJ2-3 - TRBD2 TRBV13
TGTGCCAGCAGTTTTAACACGAAGACCCAGTACTTC CASSFNTKTQYF TRBJ2-5 - - TRBV12-3/TRBV12-4
TGTGCCAGCAGTCCACCCCTCTCCGGTGTCCGGGTTCAGCCCCAGCATTTT CASSPPLSGVRVQPQHF TRBJ1-5 - - TRBV28
TGTGCCAGCAGTGACTCGGGTGGCGGGGACGGGGCAGATACGCAGTATTTT CASSDSGGGDGADTQYF TRBJ2-3 many - TRBV6-4
TGTGCCAGCAGTTTATTAGGGACAGGGTCAGGAGCTTTCTTT CASSLLGTGSGAFF TRBJ1-1 - TRBD1 TRBV28
TGTGCCAGCAGTGCCCTCCGGGAAGGAGTCAACGACAATGAGCAGTTCTTC CASSALREGVNDNEQFF TRBJ2-1 - - TRBV25-1
TGTGCCAGCAGCTTAAGTGGTCAGGGGGTCTACACTGAAGCTTTCTTT CASSLSGQGVYTEAFF TRBJ1-1 - TRBD1 TRBV7-3
TGTGCCAGCAGCTCCTACCCCGGGACTAGCGGTGGGGAGCTGTTTTTT CASSSYPGTSGGELFF TRBJ2-2 - TRBD2 TRBV7-2
TGTGCCACCACCCGCGAAGCTAACTATGGCTACACCTTC CATTREANYGYTF TRBJ1-2 - - TRBV7-9
TGTGCCTGGAGAGGTCAGGACTGGTGGTCACCCCTCCACTTT CAWRGQDWWSPLHF TRBJ1-6 few - TRBV30
TGTGCCAGCAGCTGGAAAAGAGGGAGTGGCACCGGGGAGCTGTTTTTT CASSWKRGSGTGELFF TRBJ2-2 - - TRBV7-2
TGCGCCAGCAGCTTGATGTTGGGGGGGAATGAGCAGTTCTTC CASSLMLGGNEQFF TRBJ2-1 - TRBD2 TRBV5-1
TGCGCCAGCAGCAACGGACAGGCGACTAATGAAAAACTGTTTTTT CASSNGQATNEKLFF TRBJ1-4 - TRBD1 TRBV5-1
TGTGCCATCAGTAGCAGGACAGGTCTTAATGAGCAGTTCTTC CAISSRTGLNEQFF TRBJ2-1 - TRBD1 TRBV10-3
TGTGCCAGCAGCTTCCGGGCTGAAGCTTTCTTT CASSFRAEAFF TRBJ1-1 - - TRBV5-4
TGTGCCAGCAGTGCAGGGGGTCAGCCCCAGCATTTT CASSAGGQPQHF TRBJ1-5 - TRBD1 TRBV2
TGTGCCAGCAGCTTAGGGCCGCGAGCGGGGGGTGGTGAGCAGTACTTC CASSLGPRAGGGEQYF TRBJ2-7 once TRBD2 TRBV7-2
TGCGCCAGCCCCCAAACTAAGGGGGAAATGAACACTGAAGCTTTCTTT CASPQTKGEMNTEAFF TRBJ1-1 - - TRBV5-1
TGTGCCAGCAGCCGGACAGGGGTCCGTCAGCCCCAGCATTTT CASSRTGVRQPQHF TRBJ1-5 once TRBD1 TRBV9
TGTGCCAGCAGCTTCTTAGCGGGAGGGCCCGCGAACACCGGGGAGCTGTTTTTT CASSFLAGGPANTGELFF TRBJ2-2 - TRBD2 TRBV11-2
TGTGCCAGCAGAGTTAGCGGGGGAACAGATACGCAGTATTTT CASRVSGGTDTQYF TRBJ2-3 - TRBD2 TRBV2
TGTGCCAGCAGCCAAGATACCCATCCCCTGGGACACTTTGCAACTAATGAAAAACTGTTTTTT CASSQDTHPLGHFATNEKLFF TRBJ1-4 - - TRBV3-1/TRBV3-2
TGTGCCAGCAGCTTAGGGACAGTCCAAGCGAACACCGGGGAGCTGTTTTTT CASSLGTVQANTGELFF TRBJ2-2 once - TRBV7-8
TGTGCCAGCAGTTACTCAGCAGGGAGGTATGGCTACACCTTC CASSYSAGRYGYTF TRBJ1-2 - - TRBV6-2/TRBV6-3
TGTGCCAGCAGCTTGACACTAGCGGGGGGGTCCAATGAGCAGTTCTTC CASSLTLAGGSNEQFF TRBJ2-1 once TRBD2 TRBV7-2
TGTGCCAGCAGCAACTCTGACTCCGAGGGATGGAGAAAACTGTTTTTT CASSNSDSEGWRKLFF TRBJ1-4 - - TRBV6-2/TRBV6-3
TGTGCCAGCAGATCACTAGCGGACTCCTACAATGAGCAGTTCTTC CASRSLADSYNEQFF TRBJ2-1 - TRBD2 TRBV11-3
TGTGCCAGCTCACCACTCCCTGGGACTAGCTCCTACGAGCAGTACTTC CASSPLPGTSSYEQYF TRBJ2-7 - TRBD2 TRBV18
TGTGCCAGTAGTATGATGGGACAGGGGTTTTATAATTCACCCCTCCACTTT CASSMMGQGFYNSPLHF TRBJ1-6 - TRBD1 TRBV19
TGTGCCAGCAGTACAGCAGGGGAAACCTACGAGCAGTACTTC CASSTAGETYEQYF TRBJ2-7 once - TRBV27
TGTGCCACCAGCAGAGGTGGGGGCAGGGTTACGGATGAGCAGTTCTTC CATSRGGGRVTDEQFF TRBJ2-1 - - TRBV15
TGTGCCAGCAGTGAAATGCTGGGGCTCAATGAGCAGTTCTTC CASSEMLGLNEQFF TRBJ2-1 - - TRBV25-1
TGTGCTAGTGGTTTGATCCAGGGCGAAGCTTTCTTT CASGLIQGEAFF TRBJ1-1 - - TRBV12-5
TGTGCCAGCAGCTCGGCGGGAGGCACCGGGGAGCTGTTTTTT CASSSAGGTGELFF TRBJ2-2 - TRBD2 TRBV11-3
TGTGCCAGCAGCCCCCCGGGACTAGCGGGGGTTGGGACCTACGAGCAGTACTTC CASSPPGLAGVGTYEQYF TRBJ2-7 - TRBD2 TRBV5-5
TGTGCCAGCAGTGCGGGAATCCAAGAGACCCAGTACTTC CASSAGIQETQYF TRBJ2-5 few - TRBV2